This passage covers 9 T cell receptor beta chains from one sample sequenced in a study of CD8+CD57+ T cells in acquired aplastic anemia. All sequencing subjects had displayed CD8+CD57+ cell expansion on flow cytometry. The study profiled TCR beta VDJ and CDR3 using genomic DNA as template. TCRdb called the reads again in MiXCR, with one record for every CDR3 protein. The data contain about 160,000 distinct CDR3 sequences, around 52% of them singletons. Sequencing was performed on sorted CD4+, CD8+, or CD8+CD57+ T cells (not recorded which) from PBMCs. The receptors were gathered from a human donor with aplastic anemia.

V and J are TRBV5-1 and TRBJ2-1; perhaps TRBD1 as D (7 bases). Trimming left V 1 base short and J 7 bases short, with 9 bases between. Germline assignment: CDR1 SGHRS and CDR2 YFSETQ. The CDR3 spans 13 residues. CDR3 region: CASSLPGGNEQFF. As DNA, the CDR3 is TGCGCCAGCAGCTTGCCAGGGGGGAATGAGCAGTTCTTC.

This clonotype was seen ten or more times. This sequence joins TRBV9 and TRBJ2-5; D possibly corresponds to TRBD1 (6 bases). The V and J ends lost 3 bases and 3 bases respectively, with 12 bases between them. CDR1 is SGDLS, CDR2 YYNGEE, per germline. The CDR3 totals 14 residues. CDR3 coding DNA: TGTGCCAGCAGCGATGGGGGCGCGGAAGAGACCCAGTACTTC. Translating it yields CASSDGGAEETQYF.

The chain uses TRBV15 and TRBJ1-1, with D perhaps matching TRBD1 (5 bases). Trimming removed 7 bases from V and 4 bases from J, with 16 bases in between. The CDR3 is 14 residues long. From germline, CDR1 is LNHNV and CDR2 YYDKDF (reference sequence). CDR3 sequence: CATTPGPYFTEAFF. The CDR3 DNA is TGTGCCACCACCCCGGGACCATACTTCACTGAAGCTTTCTTT.

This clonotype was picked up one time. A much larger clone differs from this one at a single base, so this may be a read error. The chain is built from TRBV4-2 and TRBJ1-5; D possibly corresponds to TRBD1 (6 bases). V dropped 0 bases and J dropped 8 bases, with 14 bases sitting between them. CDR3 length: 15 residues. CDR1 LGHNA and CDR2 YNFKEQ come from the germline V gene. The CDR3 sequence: CASSQEDSLGEPQHF. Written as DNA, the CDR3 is TGTGCCAGCAGCCAAGAGGACAGCCTGGGGGAGCCCCAGCATTTT.

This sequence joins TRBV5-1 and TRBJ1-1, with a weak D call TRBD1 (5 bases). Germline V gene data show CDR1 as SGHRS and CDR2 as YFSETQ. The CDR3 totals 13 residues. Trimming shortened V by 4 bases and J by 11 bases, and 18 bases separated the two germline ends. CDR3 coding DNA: TGCGCCAGCAGCGCGCGGCAGGGTCTTGACGCTTTCTTT. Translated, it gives CASSARQGLDAFF.

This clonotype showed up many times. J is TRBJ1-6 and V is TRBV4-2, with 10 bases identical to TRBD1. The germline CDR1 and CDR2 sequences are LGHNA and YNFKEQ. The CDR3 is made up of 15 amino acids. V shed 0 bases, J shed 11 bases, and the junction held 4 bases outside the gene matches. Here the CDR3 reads CASSQDRDRGTPLHF. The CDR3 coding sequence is TGTGCCAGCAGCCAAGACCGGGACAGGGGCACACCCCTCCACTTT.

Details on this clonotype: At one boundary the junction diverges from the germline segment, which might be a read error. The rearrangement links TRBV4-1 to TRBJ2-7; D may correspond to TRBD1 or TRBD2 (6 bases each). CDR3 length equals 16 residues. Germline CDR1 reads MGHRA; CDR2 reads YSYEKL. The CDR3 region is CASSQDLGGSAYEQCF. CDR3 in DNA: TGCGCCAGCAGCCAAGATTTAGGGGGGTCGGCCTACGAGCAGTGCTTC.

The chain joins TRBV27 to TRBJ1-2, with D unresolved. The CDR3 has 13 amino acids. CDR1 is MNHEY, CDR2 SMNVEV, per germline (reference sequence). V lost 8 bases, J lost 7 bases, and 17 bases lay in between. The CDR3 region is CASRGPLEGGYTF. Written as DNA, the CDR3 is TGTGCCAGCCGAGGACCTCTCGAGGGTGGCTACACCTTC.

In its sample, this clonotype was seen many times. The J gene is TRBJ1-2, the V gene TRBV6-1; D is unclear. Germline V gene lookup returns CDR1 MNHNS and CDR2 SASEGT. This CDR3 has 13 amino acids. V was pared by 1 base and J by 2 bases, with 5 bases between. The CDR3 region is CASSEVLNYGYTF. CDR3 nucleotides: TGTGCCAGCAGTGAAGTCCTGAACTATGGCTACACCTTC.